A single count supports the clone carrying this T cell receptor (beta chain). What it binds is unknown. This record belongs to a study of PD-L1 blockade in urothelial cancer. Whole-study context: Patients took up atezolizumab at some point between 2014 and 2015 at 1,200 mg intravenously every 3 weeks. Study results and caveats: Pretreatment TCR clonality in blood under the median foretold superior survival.

Time point given: pretreatment peripheral blood. Patients' cancers were locally advanced or metastatic urothelial carcinomas. Sequenced by immunoSEQ multiplex PCR; TCRdb stores in-frame clones only, minus some. This sample has about 53,000 clones, with roughly 87% found just once. V was shortened by 1 base and J by 4 bases, with 10 bases between the two germline ends. Germline V lookup: CDR1 LNHDA, CDR2 SQIVND (reference sequence). The CDR3 has 14 amino acids. The rearrangement uses TRBV19 and TRBJ1-1; D perhaps matches TRBD1 (5 bases). Sequencing used PBMCs, obtained around atezolizumab (anti-PD-L1) treatment. The clonotype comes from a woman aged 55-70 years with urothelial cancer. This chain's CDR3 is CASSIVAGITEAFF. The CDR3 DNA follows: TGTGCCAGTAGTATAGTAGCAGGGATCACTGAAGCTTTCTTT.